Shown below are 29 T cell receptor beta chains from a single sample sequenced in a study of somatic mutations in cytotoxic T cells in rheumatoid arthritis. The assay was immunoSEQ multiplex PCR, and TCRdb's table has in-frame clones only and misses some. The sample consists of more than 11,000 clones, 65% to 80% of them appearing once. Sequencing was performed on CD8+ T cells sorted from blood. These receptors came from an adult with rheumatoid arthritis.

This chain joins TRBV9 and TRBJ2-1; D remains unclear. V dropped 3 bases and J dropped 0 bases, with 10 bases sitting between them. Germline V lookup: CDR1 SGDLS, CDR2 YYNGEE. The CDR3 has 15 amino acids. In DNA, the CDR3 is TGTGCCAGCAGCGAATTCCCAAGCTCCTACAATGAGCAGTTCTTC. Protein product: CASSEFPSSYNEQFF.

The CDR3 region has the DNA TGCGCCAGCAGAGAACAGACTAGCAATCAGCCCCAGCATTTT. This encodes CASREQTSNQPQHF. The chain employs TRBV10-2 and TRBJ1-5; no reliable D call. This CDR3 region has 14 residues. CDR1 WSHSY and CDR2 SAAADI come from the germline V gene. V was shortened by 6 bases and J by 0 bases, with 9 bases between the two germline ends.

V usage is TRBV11-2 and J usage is TRBJ2-5; 10 nucleotides align to TRBD2. The CDR3 extends over 14 amino acids. The germline gives CDR1 SGHAT, CDR2 FQNNGV. J lost 9 bases, V lost 5 bases, and 9 bases had no gene match. The CDR3 loop is CASSPTSGRAPQYF. In DNA, the CDR3 is TGTGCCAGCAGCCCCACCAGCGGGAGGGCGCCCCAGTACTTC.

There are a few counts of this clone. This sequence joins TRBV29-1 and TRBJ1-2; D not resolved. V was clipped by 3 bases and J by 7 bases, with 9 bases between them. CDR3 length: 11 amino acids. Germline CDR1 SQVTM, CDR2 ANQGSEA. CDR3 in amino acids: CSVEYPRGYTF. Written as DNA, the CDR3 is TGCAGCGTTGAGTACCCTCGTGGCTACACCTTC.

About this clone itself: The identical CDR3 is also encoded by other nucleotide sequences in the sample. J is TRBJ2-5 and V is TRBV28; D uncertain. Germline V gene lookup returns CDR1 MDHEN and CDR2 SYDVKM. The CDR3 is 14 residues long. The V gene lost 4 bases and the J gene lost 5 bases, with 14 bases spanning the gap. CDR3 sequence (DNA): TGTGCCAGCAGTTACCCCGATCTGAAGGAGACCCAGTACTTC. It specifies CASSYPDLKETQYF.

The chain carries TRBV7-3 and TRBJ2-6, with 7 nucleotides matching TRBD1. From germline, CDR1 is SGHTA and CDR2 FQGTGA. This CDR3 is 15 amino acids long. J gave up 3 bases and V 3 bases, and 2 bases lay outside the gene matches. CDR3: CASSFQGVGANVLTF. The DNA of the CDR3 is TGTGCCAGCAGCTTCCAGGGGGTTGGGGCCAACGTCCTGACTTTC.

This clone is a singleton in its sample. CDR3 in DNA: TGCGCCAGCAGCTTGGGGGGCCCCTACGAGCAGTACTTC. Its protein product is CASSLGGPYEQYF. V usage is TRBV5-1 and J usage is TRBJ2-7; D perhaps matches TRBD1 (5 bases). The CDR3 loop spans 13 amino acids. V shed 0 bases and J shed 2 bases, with 6 bases lying between them. Germline V gene data show CDR1 as SGHRS and CDR2 as YFSETQ. Variable domain in full (rest from reference TRBV5-1 and TRBJ2-7): KAGVTQTPRYLIKTRGQQVTLSCSPISGHRSVSWYQQTPGQGLQFLFEYFSETQRNKGNFPGRFSGRQFSNSRSEMNVSTLELGDSALYLCASSLGGPYEQYFGPGTRLTVT.

This chain uses TRBV6-5 with TRBJ1-2; D is unclear. The length of the CDR3 is 13 residues. V was pared by 7 bases and J by 4 bases, with 13 bases between. The germline V gene encodes CDR1 MNHEY and CDR2 SVGAGI. The CDR3 loop reads CASTLKEGYGYTF. The CDR3 DNA is TGTGCCAGCACCTTAAAGGAGGGCTATGGCTACACCTTC.

The chain recombines TRBV5-4 with TRBJ2-3; perhaps TRBD2 as D (5 bases). V gave up 1 base and J gave up 2 bases, with 23 bases separating them. The germline CDR1 and CDR2 sequences are SGHNT and YYREEE (reference sequence). The length of the CDR3 is 19 residues. The CDR3 region has the DNA TGTGCCAGCAGCTTGTTTGGAATAATAGGGAGAGGCCCCACAGATACGCAGTATTTT. Translation gives CASSLFGIIGRGPTDTQYF.

This clone was observed a few times. This chain links TRBV5-6 with TRBJ2-7, with TRBD1 matching 10 bases. The CDR3 length is 15 residues. The trim removed 0 bases at V and 6 bases at J, leaving 6 bases unmatched. Germline CDR1 is SGHDT and CDR2 is YYEEEE. The CDR3 is CASSLDGTGATEQYF. DNA of the CDR3: TGTGCCAGCAGCTTGGATGGGACAGGGGCGACCGAGCAGTACTTC.

The rearrangement links TRBV4-1 to TRBJ2-5; D not resolved. Germline V lookup: CDR1 MGHRA, CDR2 YSYEKL. CDR3 length: 14 residues. V was trimmed by 0 bases and J by 5 bases, leaving 10 bases between them. CDR3 region: CASSQDPFLETQYF. In DNA, the CDR3 is TGCGCCAGCAGCCAAGATCCCTTCTTGGAGACCCAGTACTTC.

Worth noting for this clone: Because it lacks the conserved phenylalanine or tryptophan at the end, this CDR3 is likely a read error. The limits of the CDR3 on the DNA are not certain, so only TCRdb's listed CDR3 is given. V gene TRBV21-1 combines with J gene TRBJ2-7; the D segment call TRBD2 is taken from the table without a DNA check. TRBV21-1 is shown as a pseudogene. The CDR3 region is 14 residues in length, termini included. The CDR3 sequence is CASSKDRTWSWAQI.

V and J are TRBV18 and TRBJ1-2; the match to TRBD1 covers 7 bases. The germline CDR1 and CDR2 sequences are KGHSH and LQKENI. With V trimmed by 3 bases and J by 3 bases, 7 bases remained unmatched. The CDR3 covers 15 residues. The CDR3, as DNA: TGTGCCAGCTCACCGCTGGACAGGCTGGACTATGGCTACACCTTC. Translation: CASSPLDRLDYGYTF.

This chain uses TRBV19 with TRBJ2-2; 8 bases agree with TRBD2. This CDR3 region has 17 residues. Germline V lookup: CDR1 LNHDA, CDR2 SQIVND (reference sequence). The V and J ends lost 7 bases and 7 bases, in that order; junction bases with no gene match: 17. In nucleotides, the CDR3 is TGTGCCAGTAAAGGGGAACGGGAGGGCCAGTGGTACGGGGAGCTGTTTTTT. Translated: CASKGEREGQWYGELFF.

The chain is built from TRBV5-4 and TRBJ2-5; 13 bases are shared with TRBD2. Germline values: CDR1 SGHNT, CDR2 YYREEE (reference sequence). The J segment lost 0 bases and the V segment lost 4 bases, leaving 3 bases of the junction unmatched. The length of the CDR3 is 16 residues. The CDR3 region has the DNA TGTGCCAGCAGCGACACTAGCGGGGGGGACCAAGAGACCCAGTACTTC. Residues: CASSDTSGGDQETQYF.

The chain joins TRBV5-1 to TRBJ1-6, with 9 positions matching TRBD1. Germline CDR1 reads SGHRS; CDR2 reads YFSETQ. The CDR3 has 17 residues. V shed 4 bases, J shed 3 bases, and the junction held 8 bases outside the gene matches. CDR3: CASSRDREVFYNSPLHF. DNA for the CDR3: TGCGCCAGCAGCCGGGACAGGGAAGTTTTCTATAATTCACCCCTCCACTTT.

This clone was detected only once. The chain recombines TRBV7-9 with TRBJ1-1; D possibly corresponds to TRBD1 (6 bases). This CDR3 contains 15 residues. From germline, CDR1 is SEHNR and CDR2 FQNEAQ (reference sequence). Trimming pared 5 bases from V and 7 bases from J, leaving 20 bases between. The CDR3 DNA follows: TGTGCCAGCAGCACCCAACCGGGGGCTGCAGTTGAAGCTTTCTTT. Protein product: CASSTQPGAAVEAFF.

The chain combines TRBV4-1 with TRBJ2-5; no clear D gene. The CDR3 runs 13 residues. CDR1 is MGHRA, CDR2 YSYEKL, per germline. The ends were cut back, 6 bases at V and 3 bases at J, with 11 bases in the middle. The CDR3 spells CASSGESEETQYF. The DNA of the CDR3 is TGCGCCAGCAGTGGGGAAAGCGAAGAGACCCAGTACTTC.

This chain connects TRBV9 to TRBJ2-2; possibly TRBD2 for D (6 bases). CDR1 and CDR2 (germline): SGDLS, YYNGEE. V was pared by 5 bases and J by 1 base, with 9 bases between. The CDR3 spans 14 residues. The CDR3 DNA reads as TGTGCCAGCAGTCTTAGCGGGAACACCGGGGAGCTGTTTTTT. It is translated as CASSLSGNTGELFF.

The chain uses TRBV28 and TRBJ2-3; D unresolved. CDR1 and CDR2 from the germline V gene are MDHEN and SYDVKM. The CDR3 consists of 14 residues. The V end lost 1 base, the J end lost 2 bases, and 7 bases lay between the germline ends. This CDR3 reads CASSLFPSTDTQYF. The CDR3 DNA reads TGTGCCAGCAGTTTATTCCCGTCCACAGATACGCAGTATTTT.

The rearrangement links TRBV10-2 to TRBJ1-1; perhaps TRBD1 as D (5 bases). The CDR3 runs 10 residues. Per germline, CDR1 WSHSY and CDR2 SAAADI. Trimming shortened V by 7 bases and J by 8 bases, and 8 bases separated the two germline ends. The CDR3 is CASKGLEAFF. As DNA, the CDR3 is TGCGCCAGCAAGGGGCTAGAAGCTTTCTTT.

CDR3: CASSLTVGYEAFF. The CDR3 bases are TGTGCCAGCAGCCTTACGGTGGGTTATGAAGCTTTCTTT. The V gene is TRBV7-2, the J gene TRBJ1-1; D not certain. The CDR3 runs to 13 residues. V dropped 5 bases and J dropped 7 bases, with 14 bases sitting between them. Germline V gene data show CDR1 as SGHTA and CDR2 as FQGNSA.

CDR3 sequence (DNA): TGTGCCAGCATAATCGGGTTGGGCAGGGTGAACACTGAAGCTTTCTTT. This gives the protein CASIIGLGRVNTEAFF. V is TRBV6-6 and J is TRBJ1-1, with D maybe TRBD1 (5 bases). V shed 7 bases and J shed 0 bases, with 18 bases lying between them. The CDR3 runs 16 residues. CDR1 is MNHNY and CDR2 is SVGAGI in the germline V gene (reference sequence).

The chain uses TRBV2 and TRBJ2-7; D gene unclear. V lost 8 bases to trimming and J lost 3 bases, with 8 bases between them. The CDR3 extends over 11 amino acids. Germline V gene data show CDR1 as SNHLY and CDR2 as FYNNEI. The CDR3 coding sequence is TGTGCCAGCGGGTCCATCTACGAGCAGTACTTC. Translating it yields CASGSIYEQYF.

The V and J genes are TRBV27 and TRBJ2-1, with D possibly matching TRBD2 (6 bases). The CDR3 runs to 13 residues. The V and J ends lost 4 bases and 3 bases respectively, with 7 bases between them. The germline V gene encodes CDR1 MNHEY and CDR2 SMNVEV (reference sequence). CDR3 in DNA: TGTGCCAGCAGTTGGCGGGACTACAATGAGCAGTTCTTC. Translation gives CASSWRDYNEQFF.

The chain employs TRBV7-9 and TRBJ1-1; D is unclear. There are 13 residues in the CDR3. CDR1 SEHNR and CDR2 FQNEAQ come from the germline V gene (reference sequence). With 0 bases removed from V and 10 bases from J, the gap between germline ends came to 12 bases. CDR3 nucleotide sequence: TGTGCCAGCAGCTTAGCAGGCACGATCCTAGCTTTCTTT. Protein: CASSLAGTILAFF.

The chain employs TRBV12-1 and TRBJ1-1; TRBD1, the D gene given by the table, was not confirmed from the DNA. TRBV12-1 is labeled a pseudogene. The CDR3 runs to 16 residues. The chain's CDR3 is CASSRDRGRGGTEAFF. The CDR3 coding sequence is TGTGCCAGCAGCCGAGACAGGGGGCGAGGGGGGACTGAAGCTTTCTTT.

The chain carries TRBV5-8 and TRBJ2-1; no firm D call. Germline V gene sequence: CDR1 SGHTS, CDR2 YDEGEE. Trimming pared 10 bases from V and 3 bases from J, leaving 5 bases between. CDR3 length: 10 residues. CDR3 amino acids: CAVSYNEQFF. In nucleotides, the CDR3 is TGTGCCGTCAGCTACAATGAGCAGTTCTTC. The full variable domain, in which reference TRBV5-8 and TRBJ2-1 provide the parts outside the CDR3, is EAGVTQSPTHLIKTRGQQATLRCSPISGHTSVYWYQQALGLGLQFLLWYDEGEERNRGNFPPRFSGRQFPNYSSELNVNALELEDSALYLCAVSYNEQFFGPGTRLTVL.

This rearrangement joins TRBV6-1 to TRBJ2-2, with TRBD2 identical over 8 bases. This CDR3 is built from 15 residues. The germline V gene has CDR1 MNHNS and CDR2 SASEGT. The V and J ends lost 6 bases and 3 bases, in that order; junction bases with no gene match: 6. The CDR3 bases are TGTGCCAGCAGGTCCGGGACTAGGTACACCGGGGAGCTGTTTTTT. Translating it yields CASRSGTRYTGELFF.